The 7 T cell receptor beta chains reported below all come from one sample, sequenced in a study of control samples from healthy donors and cancer patients. The assay was immunoSEQ multiplex PCR, and TCRdb's table has in-frame clones only and misses some. The sample shows 150,000 to 200,000 clones, just over 85% of them seen only once. The source material was blood. Every receptor here comes from a young man in good health.

J is TRBJ2-3 and V is TRBV7-8; D is unclear. CDR1 and CDR2 from the germline V gene are SGHVS and FQNEAQ. Trimming stripped 7 bases from V and 2 bases from J, with 13 bases between. The CDR3 consists of 14 residues. CDR3 sequence (DNA): TGTGCCAGCAAGACACATACCGTCACAGATACGCAGTATTTT. Translating gives CASKTHTVTDTQYF.

V usage is TRBV5-6 and J usage is TRBJ2-5; perhaps TRBD1 as D (7 bases). The germline V gene has CDR1 SGHDT and CDR2 YYEEEE. The V and J ends lost 4 bases and 5 bases respectively, with 15 bases between them. The CDR3 loop spans 14 amino acids. The CDR3 reads CASSPRQGLETQYF. In nucleotides, the CDR3 is TGTGCCAGCAGCCCAAGACAGGGACTGGAGACCCAGTACTTC.

The genes are TRBV2 and TRBJ2-1; possible D gene TRBD2, 6 bases. Germline CDR1 SNHLY, CDR2 FYNNEI. The CDR3 extends over 14 amino acids. Trimming removed 2 bases at V and 10 bases at J, with 15 bases between. Written as DNA, the CDR3 is TGTGCCAGCAGTGAATTCATTGACCGGGGGGAGCAGTTCTTC. Its translation: CASSEFIDRGEQFF. The full variable domain, completed using reference TRBV2 and TRBJ2-1, is EPEVTQTPSHQVTQMGQEVILRCVPISNHLYFYWYRQILGQKVEFLVSFYNNEISEKSEIFDDQFSVERPDGSNFTLKIRSTKLEDSAMYFCASSEFIDRGEQFFGPGTRLTVL.

This chain joins TRBV6-6 and TRBJ2-7, with D possibly matching TRBD2 (5 bases). The germline CDR1 and CDR2 sequences are MNHNY and SVGAGI (reference sequence). V shed 5 bases and J shed 5 bases, with 19 bases lying between them. The CDR3 spans 15 residues. The CDR3 DNA sequence: TGTGCCAGCAGTCGAGTGGGAATTAGCGACCACGAGCAGTACTTC. It translates to CASSRVGISDHEQYF.

The chain couples TRBV5-1 to TRBJ2-7, with 9 positions matching TRBD1. Germline CDR1 reads SGHRS; CDR2 reads YFSETQ. With 3 bases clipped from V and 3 bases from J, the junction kept 4 bases outside the gene matches. The CDR3 totals 14 residues. CDR3 in DNA: TGCGCCAGCAGCTCCGGGACAGGGAACTACGAGCAGTACTTC. Translating gives CASSSGTGNYEQYF.

This clone showed up just once. In the same sample, other DNA sequences code for this CDR3. V and J are TRBV28 and TRBJ1-1; the D is unclear. The V end was cut by 4 bases, the J end by 2 bases, with 5 bases between. The length of the CDR3 is 12 residues. Germline V gives CDR1 MDHEN, CDR2 SYDVKM. CDR3 sequence: CASSSGNTEAFF. Written as DNA, the CDR3 is TGTGCCAGCAGTTCCGGCAACACTGAAGCTTTCTTT. The full variable domain, its missing parts supplied by reference TRBV28 and TRBJ1-1, is DVKVTQSSRYLVKRTGEKVFLECVQDMDHENMFWYRQDPGLGLRLIYFSYDVKMKEKGDIPEGYSVSREKKERFSLILESASTNQTSMYLCASSSGNTEAFFGQGTRLTVV.

The chain combines TRBV28 with TRBJ2-7, with D unclear. The germline V gene has CDR1 MDHEN and CDR2 SYDVKM. V shed 6 bases and J shed 3 bases, with 12 bases lying between them. This CDR3 spans 13 amino acids. Written as DNA, the CDR3 is TGTGCCAGCAGGTCTGGACCTCGCTACGAGCAGTACTTC. It is translated as CASRSGPRYEQYF.